A selection of T cell receptor beta chains follows, all from one sample in a study of OX40 agonist ivuxolimab in advanced cancers. Clones were read by immunoSEQ multiplex PCR, and TCRdb kept only the in-frame ones, dropping some. The sample holds about 82,000 clones, 85% to 90% seen once. The source material was CD4+ or CD8+ T cells sorted from blood, sampled in a trial of the OX40 agonist ivuxolimab. The receptor source for this set is an adult with an advanced solid tumor such as melanoma, head and neck, liver or kidney cancer. CDR3s leave out the opening cysteine and the closing phenylalanine or tryptophan.

V	J	CDR3
TRBV10-1	TRBJ1-2	ASSESVGQGAGGYT
TRBV19	TRBJ1-2	ASSMAGNVNGYT
TRBV5-5	TRBJ2-7	ASSPVSYEQY
TRBV6-6	TRBJ2-5	ASSYLGQTQETQY
TRBV9	TRBJ1-5	ASSDHGNQPQH
TRBV30	TRBJ1-5	AWSVDGGRNQPQH
TRBV2	TRBJ2-5	ASKLVASGGTQY
TRBV27	TRBJ2-1	ASSPSGDYNEQF
TRBV4-1	TRBJ2-6	ASSRKVLRDRGVSGANVLT
TRBV5-1	TRBJ2-7	ASSPLRGSLDYEQY
TRBV5-1	TRBJ1-4	ASSEGHSISNEKLF
TRBV9	TRBJ1-1	ASSVDQGNLAEAF
TRBV12-5	TRBJ1-2	ASVRDWQGGYT
TRBV10-3	TRBJ1-4	AISTTGGNEKLF
TRBV19	TRBJ1-1	ASSISWNTEAF
TRBV5-5	TRBJ2-7	ASSLAVRTSGSYEQY
TRBV6-5	TRBJ2-7	ASSGRFPQY
TRBV11-2	TRBJ1-4	ASSSWFGGTATNEKLF
TRBV7-6	TRBJ1-2	ASSFPVSPDGYT
TRBV19	TRBJ2-1	ASRTGTDVLSGEQF
TRBV11-2	TRBJ1-5	ASSLDRVNQPQH
TRBV4-3	TRBJ2-7	ASSPSRGTSLEQY